This T cell receptor beta chain was documented in a study of T-cell reconstitution after alpha-beta-depleted transplantation in children. Preparation of the TCRbeta library used unique molecular identifiers. MiXCR, run by TCRdb on the PCR reads, gives a single entry per CDR3 protein. The sample includes about 610,000 distinct CDR3 sequences, approximately 10% of them seen just once. In its sample, this clonotype was seen a few times. V was cut by 8 bases and J by 4 bases, with 15 bases left in between. The germline CDR1 and CDR2 sequences are DFQATT and SNEGSKA (reference sequence). CDR3 length: 13 residues.

This chain connects TRBV20-1 to TRBJ2-1, with D unresolved. This clonotype was sampled from a human donor who donated a stem cell graft to a child with acute myeloid leukemia. The sample was PBMCs from the stem cell graft donor, taken from the stem cell graft. In DNA form, the CDR3 reads TGCAGTCCGATAGGGCACCAGTACAATGAGCAGTTCTTC. Translation gives CSPIGHQYNEQFF.